This entry is about one T cell receptor beta chain. Deletions cut 4 bases from V and 0 bases from J, with 9 bases between. The CDR3 length is 14 residues. Germline CDR1 and CDR2: SEHNR and FQNEAQ (reference sequence). These data originate in a study of T cell responses to AZD1222 COVID-19 vaccine. Using immunoSEQ multiplex PCR, the repertoire was profiled, and TCRdb retains in-frame clones only, with some absent. Here the sample spans some 99,000 clones, around 87% being singletons. This clonotype was obtained from an adult who received the AZD1222 COVID-19 vaccine. The V and J genes are TRBV7-9 and TRBJ2-5; D is unresolved. The sequencing here drew on peripheral blood, taken 28 days after the second AZD1222 dose. CDR3 in DNA: TGTGCCAGCAGCTCCGACTGGAACCAAGAGACCCAGTACTTC. Its translation is CASSSDWNQETQYF.